The present entry profiles one T cell receptor (beta chain) with its context. These data originate in a study of blood T cell repertoires in COVID-19. Profiled with immunoSEQ multiplex PCR; TCRdb holds only in-frame clones, not every one. The sample has around 300,000 clones, roughly 90% seen once; the top ten hold 2.5% to 3%. The CDR3 extends over 17 amino acids. With V trimmed by 1 base and J by 6 bases, 10 bases remained unmatched. The germline gives CDR1 SGHTA, CDR2 FQGNSA. The rearrangement links TRBV7-2 to TRBJ1-2, with 11 positions matching TRBD1. The receptor was isolated from a woman in her thirties with active or convalescent COVID-19. Sequencing input: peripheral blood. The CDR3 sequence is CASSLGTGGLPDNGYTF. CDR3 coding DNA: TGTGCCAGCAGCTTAGGGACAGGGGGCTTGCCCGATAATGGCTACACCTTC. The whole variable domain, filled in from reference TRBV7-2 and TRBJ1-2, reads GAGVSQSPSNKVTEKGKDVELRCDPISGHTALYWYRQSLGQGLEFLIYFQGNSAPDKSGLPSDRFSAERTGGSVSTLTIQRTQQEDSAVYLCASSLGTGGLPDNGYTFGSGTRLTVV.